This TCR beta chain comes out of a study of PD-L1 blockade in urothelial cancer. About the research overall: Men with urothelial cancer arising in the bladder made up most of the 29 patients.

Trimming took 0 bases from V and 0 from J; bases not matched to a gene: 0. CDR3 size: 16 residues. The germline V gene encodes CDR1 LGHNA and CDR2 YSLEER. Data came from immunoSEQ multiplex PCR; TCRdb stores just in-frame clones and leaves some out. The sample yields 70,000 or so clones, roughly nine tenths seen once. This TCR derives from a man aged 55 to 70 with urothelial cancer. The input for sequencing was PBMCs, taken around atezolizumab (anti-PD-L1) treatment. The chain combines TRBV4-3 with TRBJ2-1; 9 bases map to TRBD1. This chain's CDR3 is CASSQETGGSYNEQFF. Here the CDR3 DNA reads TGCGCCAGCAGCCAAGAGACAGGGGGCTCCTACAATGAGCAGTTCTTC.